The TCR beta chain described here comes from a study of cytomegalovirus exposure and HLA in healthy donors. Study-level results: In vitro data verified three CMV-associated chains as specific for CMV antigens.

The V end was cut by 6 bases, the J end by 2 bases, with 14 bases between. CDR1 and CDR2 from the germline V gene are SGHRS and YFSETQ. This CDR3 region has 14 residues. As concerns this clone: Its matching antigen is unknown.

TCRdb's copy holds only in-frame clones and misses some; the assay was immunoSEQ multiplex PCR. This table holds about 200,000 clones, more than 75% found once. The material sequenced was PBMCs. This TCR derives from a woman aged 18-29 years in good health and CMV-seronegative. V usage is TRBV5-1 and J usage is TRBJ2-5; possibly TRBD1 for D (6 bases). The CDR3 nucleotides are TGCGCCAGCACCCCACGAGGGGGACAAGAGACCCAGTACTTC. It specifies CASTPRGGQETQYF.